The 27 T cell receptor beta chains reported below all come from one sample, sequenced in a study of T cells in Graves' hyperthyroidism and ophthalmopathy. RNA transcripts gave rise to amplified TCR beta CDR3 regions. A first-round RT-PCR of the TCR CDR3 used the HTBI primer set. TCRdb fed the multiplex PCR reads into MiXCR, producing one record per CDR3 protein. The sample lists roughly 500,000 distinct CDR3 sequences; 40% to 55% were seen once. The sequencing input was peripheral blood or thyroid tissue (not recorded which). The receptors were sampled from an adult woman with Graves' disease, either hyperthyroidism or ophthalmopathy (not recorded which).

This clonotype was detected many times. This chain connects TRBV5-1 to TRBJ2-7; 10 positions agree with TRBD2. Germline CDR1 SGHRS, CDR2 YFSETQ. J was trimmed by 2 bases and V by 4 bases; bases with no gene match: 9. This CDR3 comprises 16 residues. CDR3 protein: CASSPGTSAITYEQYF. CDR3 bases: TGCGCCAGCAGCCCCGGGACTAGCGCCATAACCTACGAGCAGTACTTC.

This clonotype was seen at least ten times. CDR3: CASSEKTNTEAFF. CDR3 bases: TGCGCCAGCAGTGAGAAAACGAACACTGAAGCTTTCTTT. The chain is built from TRBV10-1 and TRBJ1-1, with D unclear. CDR1 and CDR2 from the germline V gene are WNHNN and SYGVQD (reference sequence). The length of the CDR3 is 13 residues. The V end lost 2 bases, the J end lost 1 base, and 5 bases lay between the germline ends.

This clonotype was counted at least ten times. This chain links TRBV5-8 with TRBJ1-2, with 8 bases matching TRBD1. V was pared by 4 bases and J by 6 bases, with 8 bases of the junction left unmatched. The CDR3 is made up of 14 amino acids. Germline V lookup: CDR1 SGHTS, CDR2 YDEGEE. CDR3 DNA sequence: TGTGCCAGCAGCCCCGGCAGGGGGCAGGATGGCTACACCTTC. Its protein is CASSPGRGQDGYTF. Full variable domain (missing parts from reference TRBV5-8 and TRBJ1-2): EAGVTQSPTHLIKTRGQQATLRCSPISGHTSVYWYQQALGLGLQFLLWYDEGEERNRGNFPPRFSGRQFPNYSSELNVNALELEDSALYLCASSPGRGQDGYTFGSGTRLTVV.

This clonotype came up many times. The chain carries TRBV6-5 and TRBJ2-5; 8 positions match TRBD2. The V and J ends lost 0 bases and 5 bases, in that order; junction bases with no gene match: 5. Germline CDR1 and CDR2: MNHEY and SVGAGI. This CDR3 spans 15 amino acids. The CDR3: CASSYSGGGTETQYF. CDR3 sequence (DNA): TGTGCCAGCAGTTACTCGGGCGGGGGGACGGAGACCCAGTACTTC.

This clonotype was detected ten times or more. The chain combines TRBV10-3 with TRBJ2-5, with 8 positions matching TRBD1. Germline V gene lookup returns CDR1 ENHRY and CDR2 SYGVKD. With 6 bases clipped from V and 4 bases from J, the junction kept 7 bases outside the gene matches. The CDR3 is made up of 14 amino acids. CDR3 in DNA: TGTGCCATCAGCCCAGGGGGCTCGGGAGAGACCCAGTACTTC. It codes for CAISPGGSGETQYF.

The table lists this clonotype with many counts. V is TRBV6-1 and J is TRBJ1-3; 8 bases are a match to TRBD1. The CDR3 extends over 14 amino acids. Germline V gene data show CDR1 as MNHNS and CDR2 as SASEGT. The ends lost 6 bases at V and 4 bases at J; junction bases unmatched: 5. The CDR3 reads CASSGQGAGNTIYF. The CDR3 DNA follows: TGTGCCAGCAGCGGACAGGGAGCCGGAAACACCATATATTTT.

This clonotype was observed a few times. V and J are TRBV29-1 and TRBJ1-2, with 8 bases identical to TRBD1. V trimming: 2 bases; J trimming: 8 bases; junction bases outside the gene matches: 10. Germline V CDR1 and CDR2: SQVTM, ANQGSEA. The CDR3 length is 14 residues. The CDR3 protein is CSVEPTRTGSGYTF. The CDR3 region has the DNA TGCAGCGTTGAACCGACTAGGACAGGGAGCGGCTACACCTTC.

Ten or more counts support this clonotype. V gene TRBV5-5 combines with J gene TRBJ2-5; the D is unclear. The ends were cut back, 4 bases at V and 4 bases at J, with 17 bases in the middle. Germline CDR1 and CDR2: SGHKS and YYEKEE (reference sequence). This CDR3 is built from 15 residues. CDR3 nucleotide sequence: TGTGCCAGCAGCCCCATTTTAGGAGACTTAGAGACCCAGTACTTC. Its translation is CASSPILGDLETQYF.

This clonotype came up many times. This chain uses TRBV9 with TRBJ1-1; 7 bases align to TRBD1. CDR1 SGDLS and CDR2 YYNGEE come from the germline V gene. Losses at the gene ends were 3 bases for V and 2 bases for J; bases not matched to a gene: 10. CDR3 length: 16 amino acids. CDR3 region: CASSAPPTGRNTEAFF. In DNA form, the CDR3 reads TGTGCCAGCAGCGCCCCGCCGACAGGGCGCAACACTGAAGCTTTCTTT. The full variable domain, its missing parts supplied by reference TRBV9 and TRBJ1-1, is DSGVTQTPKHLITATGQRVTLRCSPRSGDLSVYWYQQSLDQGLQFLIQYYNGEERAKGNILERFSAQQFPDLHSELNLSSLELGDSALYFCASSAPPTGRNTEAFFGQGTRLTVV.

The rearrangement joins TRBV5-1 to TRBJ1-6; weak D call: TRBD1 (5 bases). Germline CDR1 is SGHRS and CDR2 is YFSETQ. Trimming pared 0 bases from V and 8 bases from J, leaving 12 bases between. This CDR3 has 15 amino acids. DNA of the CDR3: TGCGCCAGCAGCTTGGTAACCAGGGACGATTCACCCCTCCACTTT. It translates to CASSLVTRDDSPLHF.

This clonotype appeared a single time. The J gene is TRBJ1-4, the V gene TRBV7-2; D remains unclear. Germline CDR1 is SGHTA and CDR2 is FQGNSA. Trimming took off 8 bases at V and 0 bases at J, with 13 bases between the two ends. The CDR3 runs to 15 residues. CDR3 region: CASGLNRATNEKLFF. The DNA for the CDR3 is TGTGCCAGCGGACTCAACAGAGCAACTAATGAAAAACTGTTTTTT.

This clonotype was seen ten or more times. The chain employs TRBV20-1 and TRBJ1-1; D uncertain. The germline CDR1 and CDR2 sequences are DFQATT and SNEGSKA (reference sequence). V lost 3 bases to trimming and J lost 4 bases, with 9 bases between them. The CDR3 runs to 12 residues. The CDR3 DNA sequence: TGCAGTGCTAGTAGTAGGAGCACTGAAGCTTTCTTT. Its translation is CSASSRSTEAFF.

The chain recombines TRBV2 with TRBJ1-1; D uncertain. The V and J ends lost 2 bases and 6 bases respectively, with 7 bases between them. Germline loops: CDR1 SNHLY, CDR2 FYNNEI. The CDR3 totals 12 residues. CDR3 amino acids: CASSELSPEAFF. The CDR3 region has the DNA TGTGCCAGCAGTGAATTGAGTCCTGAAGCTTTCTTT. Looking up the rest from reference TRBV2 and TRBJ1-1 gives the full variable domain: EPEVTQTPSHQVTQMGQEVILRCVPISNHLYFYWYRQILGQKVEFLVSFYNNEISEKSEIFDDQFSVERPDGSNFTLKIRSTKLEDSAMYFCASSELSPEAFFGQGTRLTVV.

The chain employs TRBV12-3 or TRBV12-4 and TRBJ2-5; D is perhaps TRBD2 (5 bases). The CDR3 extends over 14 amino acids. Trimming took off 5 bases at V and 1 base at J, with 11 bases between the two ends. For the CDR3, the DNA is TGTGCCAGCAGTCTTTTTGGGAGCCAAGAGACCCAGTACTTC. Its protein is CASSLFGSQETQYF.

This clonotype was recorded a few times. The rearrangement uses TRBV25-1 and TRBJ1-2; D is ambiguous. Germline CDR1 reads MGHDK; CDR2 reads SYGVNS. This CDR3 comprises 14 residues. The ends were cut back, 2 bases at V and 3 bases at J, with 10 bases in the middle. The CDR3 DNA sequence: TGTGCCAGCAGTGAACTGGACGGCCACTATGGCTACACCTTC. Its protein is CASSELDGHYGYTF.

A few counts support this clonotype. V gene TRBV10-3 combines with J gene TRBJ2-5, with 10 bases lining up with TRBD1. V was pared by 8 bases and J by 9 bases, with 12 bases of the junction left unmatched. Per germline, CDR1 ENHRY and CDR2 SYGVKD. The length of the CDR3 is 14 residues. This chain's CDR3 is CAIRDRGPDQPQYF. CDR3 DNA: TGTGCCATCCGGGACAGGGGCCCCGATCAGCCCCAGTACTTC.

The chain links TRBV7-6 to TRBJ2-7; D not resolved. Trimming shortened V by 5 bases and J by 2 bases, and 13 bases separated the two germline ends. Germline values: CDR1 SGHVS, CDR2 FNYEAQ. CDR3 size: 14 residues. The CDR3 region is CASSPDISAYEQYF. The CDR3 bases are TGTGCCAGCAGCCCCGACATTAGTGCCTACGAGCAGTACTTC.

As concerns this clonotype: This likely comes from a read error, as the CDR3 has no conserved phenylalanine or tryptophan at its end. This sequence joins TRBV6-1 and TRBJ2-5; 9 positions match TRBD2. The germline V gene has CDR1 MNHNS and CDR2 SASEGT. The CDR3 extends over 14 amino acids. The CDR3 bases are TGTGCCGGCAGTTACCGAGCGGGAGGAACGGACCAGTACCTC. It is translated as CAGSYRAGGTDQYL.

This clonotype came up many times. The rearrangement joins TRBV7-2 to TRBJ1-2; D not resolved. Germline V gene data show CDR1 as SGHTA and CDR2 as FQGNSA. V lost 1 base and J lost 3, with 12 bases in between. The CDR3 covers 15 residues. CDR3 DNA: TGTGCCAGCAGCTTAGGTCCTGGAACCTACTATGGCTACACCTTC. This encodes CASSLGPGTYYGYTF.

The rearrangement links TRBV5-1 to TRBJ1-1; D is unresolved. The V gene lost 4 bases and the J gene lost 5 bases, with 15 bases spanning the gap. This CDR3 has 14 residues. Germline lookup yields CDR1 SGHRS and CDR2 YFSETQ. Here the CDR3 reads CASSPRTSGTEAFF. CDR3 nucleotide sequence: TGCGCCAGCAGCCCAAGGACTAGCGGGACTGAAGCTTTCTTT.

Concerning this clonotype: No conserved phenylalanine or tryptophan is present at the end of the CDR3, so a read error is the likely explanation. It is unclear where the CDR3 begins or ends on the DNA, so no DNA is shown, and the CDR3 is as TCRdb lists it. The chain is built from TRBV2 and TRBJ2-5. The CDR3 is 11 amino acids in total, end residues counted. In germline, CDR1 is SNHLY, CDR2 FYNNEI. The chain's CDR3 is CASSDDGPTNT.

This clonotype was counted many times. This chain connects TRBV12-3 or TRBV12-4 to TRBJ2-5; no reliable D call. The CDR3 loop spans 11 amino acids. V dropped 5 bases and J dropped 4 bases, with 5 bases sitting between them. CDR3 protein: CASSVLETQYF. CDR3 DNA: TGTGCCAGCAGTGTCCTAGAGACCCAGTACTTC.

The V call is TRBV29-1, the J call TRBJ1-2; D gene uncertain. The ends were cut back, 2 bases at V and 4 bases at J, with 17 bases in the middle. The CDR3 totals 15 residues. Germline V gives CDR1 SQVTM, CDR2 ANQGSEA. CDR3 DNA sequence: TGCAGCGTTGAATGCGATGGTCGGGCCGGCTATGGCTACACCTTC. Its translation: CSVECDGRAGYGYTF. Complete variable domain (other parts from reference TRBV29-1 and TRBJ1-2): SAVISQKPSRDICQRGTSLTIQCQVDSQVTMMFWYRQQPGQSLTLIATANQGSEATYESGFVIDKFPISRPNLTFSTLTVSNMSPEDSSIYLCSVECDGRAGYGYTFGSGTRLTVV.

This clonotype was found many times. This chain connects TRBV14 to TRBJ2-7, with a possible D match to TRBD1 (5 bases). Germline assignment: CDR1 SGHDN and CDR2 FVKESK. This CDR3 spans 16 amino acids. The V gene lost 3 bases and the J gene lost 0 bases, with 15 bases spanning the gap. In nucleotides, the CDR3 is TGTGCCAGCAGCCAGCTCTACAGGTCGAGCTCCTACGAGCAGTACTTC. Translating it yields CASSQLYRSSSYEQYF.

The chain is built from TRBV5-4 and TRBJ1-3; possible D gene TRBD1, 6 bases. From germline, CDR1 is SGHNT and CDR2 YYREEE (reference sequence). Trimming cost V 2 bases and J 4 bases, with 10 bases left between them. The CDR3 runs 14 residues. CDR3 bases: TGTGCCAGCAGCTTCGCCGGGACAGGAAACACCATATATTTT. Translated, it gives CASSFAGTGNTIYF.

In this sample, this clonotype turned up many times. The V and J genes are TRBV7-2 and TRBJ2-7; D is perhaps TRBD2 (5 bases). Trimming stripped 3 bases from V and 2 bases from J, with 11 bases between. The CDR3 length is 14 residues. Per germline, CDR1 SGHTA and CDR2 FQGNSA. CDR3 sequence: CASSFERFTYEQYF. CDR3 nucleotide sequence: TGTGCCAGCAGCTTTGAGCGGTTCACCTACGAGCAGTACTTC.

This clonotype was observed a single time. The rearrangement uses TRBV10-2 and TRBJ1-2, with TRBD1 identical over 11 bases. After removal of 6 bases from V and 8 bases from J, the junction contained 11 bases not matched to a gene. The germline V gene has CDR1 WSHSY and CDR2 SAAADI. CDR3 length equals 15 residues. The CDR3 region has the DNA TGCGCCAGCAGCTCGGACAGGGGGCCCAACGGAGGCTACACCTTC. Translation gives CASSSDRGPNGGYTF.